This TCR beta chain was obtained from a study of T cell clonality in common variable immunodeficiency. Profiled with immunoSEQ multiplex PCR; TCRdb holds only in-frame clones, not every one. Singletons are absent from the sample, which has about 39,000 clones. Whole-study results and caveats: CVID subjects had higher TCRbeta clonality than healthy controls, most marked in about a third.

Most patients and controls had Caucasian heritage. The CDR3 runs 16 residues. Per germline, CDR1 KGHSH and CDR2 LQKENI. This clone was observed a handful of times. Its antigen remains unidentified. Read data end 3 residues before the CDR3 end; the end is taken from the germline J gene. Sequenced input: peripheral blood mononuclear cells. The V gene is TRBV18, the J gene TRBJ2-2; 7 positions agree with TRBD1. This TCR came from a person between 18 and 75 years old in good health. The CDR3 region is CASSARQGSTNEKLFF. Partial CDR3 DNA: TGTGCCAGCTCAGCCCGACAGGGATCAACTAATGAAAAG.